The 13 T cell receptor beta chains in this list originate from one sample, sequenced in a study of cytomegalovirus exposure and HLA in healthy donors (dated by TCRdb to the late 2010s). The method was the immunoSEQ multiplex PCR assay. The multiplex PCR relied on a mix of 60 forward primers for TCR Vbeta segments and 13 reverse primers for TCR Jbeta segments. TCRdb mirrors the immuneACCESS table, restricted to in-frame sequences. Some clones are absent from its copies; in checked studies, under half trace to an unresolved V gene, and the reason for the others is unknown. In this sample's table one finds 55,000 to 75,000 clones. The ten largest clones take up 3.5% to 4% of the sample. Sequenced sample: PBMCs. The receptor set was obtained from a male donor in good health and CMV-seronegative.

The gene calls are TRBV18 and TRBJ2-1; 7 nucleotides agree with TRBD1. The ends lost 2 bases at V and 6 bases at J; junction bases unmatched: 1. Per the germline V gene, CDR1 is KGHSH and CDR2 is LQKENI. This CDR3 has 13 amino acids. CDR3 nucleotides: TGTGCCAGCTCACCAGACAGGGTCAATGAGCAGTTCTTC. Amino acids: CASSPDRVNEQFF.

The rearrangement joins TRBV15 to TRBJ2-7; D is possibly TRBD1 (5 bases). V lost 7 bases and J 6 bases, leaving 13 bases between the germline ends. Germline CDR1 and CDR2: LNHNV and YYDKDF (reference sequence). The CDR3 is 12 amino acids. CDR3 in DNA: TGTGCCACCAAGGACACGGGCTGCGAGCAGTACTTC. Amino acid sequence: CATKDTGCEQYF.

The chain links TRBV2 to TRBJ1-1; D gene unclear. CDR1 and CDR2 from the germline V gene are SNHLY and FYNNEI. The length of the CDR3 is 11 residues. V was pared by 7 bases and J by 6 bases, with 9 bases between. This CDR3 is CASKREAEAFF. CDR3 DNA: TGTGCCAGCAAGCGGGAGGCTGAAGCTTTCTTT.

CDR3 sequence: CASSPGLPTGELFF. The CDR3 bases are TGTGCCAGCAGCCCGGGACTGCCGACCGGGGAGCTGTTTTTT. This sequence joins TRBV28 and TRBJ2-2; D is possibly TRBD2 (6 bases). CDR3 length: 14 amino acids. Germline V lookup: CDR1 MDHEN, CDR2 SYDVKM. Trimming stripped 6 bases from V and 5 bases from J, with 13 bases between. Based on the CDR3 plus reference TRBV28 and TRBJ2-2, the full variable domain is DVKVTQSSRYLVKRTGEKVFLECVQDMDHENMFWYRQDPGLGLRLIYFSYDVKMKEKGDIPEGYSVSREKKERFSLILESASTNQTSMYLCASSPGLPTGELFFGEGSRLTVL.

In the case of this clone: Other DNA sequences within the sample encode an identical CDR3. The rearrangement joins TRBV4-1 to TRBJ1-6; weak D call: TRBD1 (6 bases). The V end lost 1 base, the J end lost 9 bases, and 22 bases lay between the germline ends. Germline V CDR1 and CDR2: MGHRA, YSYEKL. CDR3 length: 18 amino acids. DNA for the CDR3: TGCGCCAGCAGCCAAGTCAGGGGCGCGTTTTCAATAGGTTCACCCCTCCACTTT. It encodes CASSQVRGAFSIGSPLHF.

In DNA form, the CDR3 reads TGTGCCAGCTCACCGACCAGTCAGGGGGACAGTCATGGCTACACCTTC. Translating gives CASSPTSQGDSHGYTF. This chain links TRBV18 with TRBJ1-2; 7 bases line up with TRBD1. CDR1 KGHSH and CDR2 LQKENI come from the germline V gene. The CDR3 is made up of 16 amino acids. The V and J ends lost 3 bases and 6 bases, in that order; junction bases with no gene match: 13.

The chain has TRBV7-2 and TRBJ1-3, with D unresolved. V was trimmed by 0 bases and J by 3 bases, leaving 3 bases between them. The germline V gene has CDR1 SGHTA and CDR2 FQGNSA. The CDR3 has 13 residues. CDR3 loop: CASSLAYGNTIYF. CDR3 DNA: TGTGCCAGCAGCTTAGCTTATGGAAACACCATATATTTT.

The chain combines TRBV5-5 with TRBJ1-1; 7 positions match TRBD1. The CDR3 extends over 15 amino acids. The V gene's germline CDR1 is SGHKS and CDR2 YYEKEE (reference sequence). V dropped 4 bases and J dropped 4; count of bases not matched to a gene: 10. The CDR3 bases are TGTGCCAGCAGCCTAGACAGGGCTGGGGCCACTGAAGCTTTCTTT. It translates to CASSLDRAGATEAFF.

The chain joins TRBV7-9 to TRBJ2-1; 7 nucleotides line up with TRBD2. Germline values: CDR1 SEHNR, CDR2 FQNEAQ (reference sequence). The CDR3 runs 13 residues. Trimming cost V 8 bases and J 9 bases; bases outside gene matches: 10. The CDR3 here is CASGPAGRGEQFF. CDR3 nucleotides: TGTGCCAGCGGCCCTGCGGGGAGGGGTGAGCAGTTCTTC.

The chain recombines TRBV6-5 with TRBJ2-7; a possible D gene is TRBD1 (6 bases). The CDR3 is 13 residues long. Deletions cut 7 bases from V and 2 bases from J, with 12 bases between. The germline V gene encodes CDR1 MNHEY and CDR2 SVGAGI. As DNA, the CDR3 is TGTGCCAGCAATTCGGACAGCGCCTACGAGCAGTACTTC. Translation gives CASNSDSAYEQYF.

This clone registers large (0.1 to 1%) by frequency. Because the CDR3's place on the DNA is in doubt, the DNA is left out and the CDR3 is given as listed by TCRdb. V usage is TRBV2 and J usage is TRBJ1-1; TRBD1 was called by the table and not checked on the DNA. The length of the CDR3 is 17 amino acids, counting both ends. CDR1 and CDR2 from the germline V gene are SNHLY and FYNNEI. This CDR3 reads CASSTSAARDMNTEAFF.

The genes are TRBV11-3 and TRBJ2-1; 13 nucleotides agree with TRBD2. The CDR3 has 16 residues. The ends lost 5 bases at V and 10 bases at J; junction bases unmatched: 11. Germline V gene lookup returns CDR1 SGHNT and CDR2 YENEEA. CDR3 sequence: CASSESGTSGTYEQFF. CDR3 nucleotide sequence: TGTGCCAGCAGCGAATCCGGGACTAGCGGGACGTACGAGCAGTTCTTC.

The chain couples TRBV6-6 to TRBJ1-2; TRBD1 agrees at 7 bases. The CDR3 is 14 residues long. The V gene's germline CDR1 is MNHNY and CDR2 SVGAGI (reference sequence). After removal of 6 bases from V and 0 bases from J, the junction contained 4 bases not matched to a gene. The CDR3 bases are TGTGCCAGCAGCTTACAGGGGACTAACTATGGCTACACCTTC. It yields the protein CASSLQGTNYGYTF.